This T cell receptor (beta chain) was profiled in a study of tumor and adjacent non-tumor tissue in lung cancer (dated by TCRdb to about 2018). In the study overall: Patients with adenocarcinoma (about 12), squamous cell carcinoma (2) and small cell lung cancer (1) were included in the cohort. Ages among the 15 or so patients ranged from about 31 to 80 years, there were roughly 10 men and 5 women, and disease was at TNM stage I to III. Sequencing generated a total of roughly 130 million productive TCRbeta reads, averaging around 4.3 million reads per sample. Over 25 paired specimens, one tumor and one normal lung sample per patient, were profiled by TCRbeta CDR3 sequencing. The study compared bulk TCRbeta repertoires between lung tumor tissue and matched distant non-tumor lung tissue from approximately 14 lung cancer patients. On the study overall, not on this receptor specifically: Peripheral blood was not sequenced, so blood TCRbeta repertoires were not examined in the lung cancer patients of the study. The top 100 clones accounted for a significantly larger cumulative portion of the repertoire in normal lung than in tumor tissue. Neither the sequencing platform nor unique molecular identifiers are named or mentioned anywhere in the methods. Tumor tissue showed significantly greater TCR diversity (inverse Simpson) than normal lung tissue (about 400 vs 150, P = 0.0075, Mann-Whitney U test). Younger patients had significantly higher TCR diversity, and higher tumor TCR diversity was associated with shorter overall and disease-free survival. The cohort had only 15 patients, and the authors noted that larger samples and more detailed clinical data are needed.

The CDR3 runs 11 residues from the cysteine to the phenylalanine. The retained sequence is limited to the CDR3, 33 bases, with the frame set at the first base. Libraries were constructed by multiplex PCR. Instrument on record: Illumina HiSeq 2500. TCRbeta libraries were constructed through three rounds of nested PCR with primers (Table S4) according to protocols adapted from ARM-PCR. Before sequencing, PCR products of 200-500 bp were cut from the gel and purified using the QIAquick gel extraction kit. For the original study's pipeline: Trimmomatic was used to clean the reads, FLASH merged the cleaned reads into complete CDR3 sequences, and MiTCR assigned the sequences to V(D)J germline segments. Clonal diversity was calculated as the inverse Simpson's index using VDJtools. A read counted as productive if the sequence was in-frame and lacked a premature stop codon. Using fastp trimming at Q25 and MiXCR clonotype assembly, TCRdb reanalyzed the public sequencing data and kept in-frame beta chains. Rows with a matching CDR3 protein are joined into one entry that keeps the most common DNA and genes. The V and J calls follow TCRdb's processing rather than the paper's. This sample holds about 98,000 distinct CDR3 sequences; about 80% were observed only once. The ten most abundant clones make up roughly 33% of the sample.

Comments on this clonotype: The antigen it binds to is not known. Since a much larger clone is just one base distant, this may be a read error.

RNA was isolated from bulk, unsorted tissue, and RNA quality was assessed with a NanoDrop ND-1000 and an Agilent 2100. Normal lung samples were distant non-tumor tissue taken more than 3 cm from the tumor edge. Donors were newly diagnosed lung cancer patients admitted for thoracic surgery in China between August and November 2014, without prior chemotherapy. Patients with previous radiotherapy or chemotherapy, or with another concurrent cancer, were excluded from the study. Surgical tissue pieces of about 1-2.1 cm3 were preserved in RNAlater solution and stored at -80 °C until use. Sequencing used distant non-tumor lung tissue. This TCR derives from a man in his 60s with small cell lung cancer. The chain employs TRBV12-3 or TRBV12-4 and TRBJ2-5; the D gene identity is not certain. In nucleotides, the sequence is TGTGCCAGCAGTTTTCTGGAGATCCAGTACTTC. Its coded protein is CASSFLEIQYF.